This record concerns one T cell receptor (beta chain) sequence. Antigen specificity is unknown. The sample originates from a study of T cells after yellow fever vaccination. Findings and limits, study-wide: The secondary response showed a weaker magnitude and a faster peak, day 5 versus 15. The study noted that FACS-sorted repertoires could contain abundant clonotypes contaminating from the bulk population.

They built TCR cDNA with 5'RACE template switching, a step that put in a universal primer site and UMIs. One entry per CDR3 protein results from TCRdb running MiXCR on the 5' RACE reads. This sample carries approximately 74,000 distinct CDR3 sequences, 7.1% of them seen once, and the ten largest clones take roughly a third. The CDR3 is 15 residues long. The J segment lost 8 bases and the V segment lost 1 base, leaving 10 bases of the junction unmatched. CDR1 is GTSNPN, CDR2 SVGIG, per germline (reference sequence). The source was CD8+ T cells sorted from PBMCs, collected about 5 days after the first yellow fever vaccination. The rearrangement uses TRBV30 and TRBJ2-1; 8 nucleotides align to TRBD2. The TCR sequence derives from a man in his late teens or twenties who received the YFV17D yellow fever vaccine. DNA for the CDR3: TGTGCCTGGAGTGAACGGGGGGGCCCTTGGCATGAGCAGTTCTTC. Encoded protein: CAWSERGGPWHEQFF.